Sequencing of this T cell receptor (beta chain) was carried out in a study of shared clonotypes between healthy human individuals. Turning to the study itself: Three plates each covered CD4 naive and memory; CD8 naive two, CD8 memory one. Study results and limitations: Naive subsets tended to show greater estimated richness than memory subsets.

TCRdb keeps only in-frame clones here, not all; method: immunoSEQ multiplex PCR. This sample carries some 500,000 clones, around 96% of them seen once, and the ten largest clones take approximately 0.06%. With respect to this clone: Antigen unknown.

CDR3 size: 16 residues. V was clipped by 5 bases and J by 4 bases; unmatched bases: 7. The V gene's germline CDR1 is MNHEY and CDR2 SMNVEV (reference sequence). The source is a woman aged 25 to 39 in good health. The specimen was naive CD4+ T cells sorted from blood. The subset was: CD45RA+ positively selected. The chain employs TRBV27 and TRBJ2-6, with 8 bases identical to TRBD1. The CDR3 is CASSPGQGRGANVLTF. The DNA of the CDR3 is TGTGCCAGCAGTCCAGGACAGGGTCGCGGGGCCAACGTCCTGACTTTC.